The 26 T cell receptor beta chains given below trace back to one sample, sequenced in a study of T cell responses to AZD1222 COVID-19 vaccine. This table comes from immunoSEQ multiplex PCR, and its TCRdb copy is limited to in-frame clones, with some not included. Of 150,000 or so clones in the sample, roughly nine tenths were seen once. Specimen: peripheral blood, collected 28 days after the second AZD1222 dose. Every receptor here comes from an adult who received the AZD1222 COVID-19 vaccine.

J is TRBJ2-3 and V is TRBV27, with TRBD2 as a possible D gene (6 bases). The CDR3 runs to 13 residues. Germline-derived CDR1 and CDR2 are MNHEY and SMNVEV (reference sequence). V lost 5 bases and J 3 bases, leaving 9 bases between the germline ends. For the CDR3, the DNA is TGTGCCAGCAGTCCCGGGGGAACAGATACGCAGTATTTT. It encodes CASSPGGTDTQYF.

This sequence joins TRBV19 and TRBJ1-5, with a possible D match to TRBD1 (6 bases). The V end lost 9 bases, the J end lost 4 bases, and 19 bases lay between the germline ends. This CDR3 contains 15 residues. The germline CDR1 and CDR2 sequences are LNHDA and SQIVND (reference sequence). CDR3 nucleotide sequence: TGTGCCAGCGAAGGTCAGGGGCTCTCGAATCAGCCCCAGCATTTT. Translation gives CASEGQGLSNQPQHF. The full variable domain, completed using reference TRBV19 and TRBJ1-5, is DGGITQSPKYLFRKEGQNVTLSCEQNLNHDAMYWYRQDPGQGLRLIYYSQIVNDFQKGDIAEGYSVSREKKESFPLTVTSAQKNPTAFYLCASEGQGLSNQPQHFGDGTRLSIL.

The chain has TRBV29-1 and TRBJ1-1; a possible D gene is TRBD1 (5 bases). This CDR3 contains 13 residues. V shed 4 bases and J shed 4 bases, with 13 bases lying between them. The V gene's germline CDR1 is SQVTM and CDR2 ANQGSEA. The CDR3 DNA follows: TGCAGCGTTGCTGCAGGGCGGGGCACTGAAGCTTTCTTT. It yields the protein CSVAAGRGTEAFF.

The rearrangement links TRBV7-3 to TRBJ2-2; 9 bases fit TRBD1. The CDR3 is made up of 16 amino acids. Germline V gene data show CDR1 as SGHTA and CDR2 as FQGTGA. The J segment lost 6 bases and the V segment lost 4 bases, leaving 9 bases of the junction unmatched. In DNA, the CDR3 is TGTGCCAGCAGCTCAACAGGGGGCGCGGCATCCGGGGAGCTGTTTTTT. Amino acid sequence: CASSSTGGAASGELFF.

J is TRBJ1-1 and V is TRBV3-1 (or the pseudogene TRBV3-2); 9 bases fit TRBD1. V dropped 3 bases and J dropped 4; count of bases not matched to a gene: 9. Germline-derived CDR1 and CDR2 are LGHDT and YNNKEL (reference sequence). The CDR3 is made up of 16 amino acids. Here the CDR3 reads CASSQQQGADGTEAFF. The DNA of the CDR3 is TGTGCCAGCAGCCAGCAACAGGGGGCTGATGGCACTGAAGCTTTCTTT.

In this sample, this clone turned up a few times. This sequence joins TRBV2 and TRBJ1-5; perhaps TRBD1 as D (6 bases). Germline V gene data show CDR1 as SNHLY and CDR2 as FYNNEI. The V gene lost 7 bases and the J gene lost 7 bases, with 11 bases spanning the gap. There are 12 residues in the CDR3. The CDR3 sequence is CASTGAGQPQHF. CDR3 in DNA: TGTGCCAGCACGGGGGCAGGCCAGCCCCAGCATTTT.

This rearrangement joins TRBV24-1 to TRBJ1-3; D is possibly TRBD1 (5 bases). CDR1 and CDR2 (germline): KGHDR, SFDVKD. This CDR3 contains 14 residues. Trimming took 6 bases from V and 4 from J, leaving 12 bases between them. The CDR3 here is CATSPREGGNTIYF. The CDR3 DNA sequence: TGTGCCACCAGTCCCAGGGAGGGCGGAAACACCATATATTTT.

The chain uses TRBV9 and TRBJ1-2; TRBD1 aligns across 10 bases. Germline CDR1 reads SGDLS; CDR2 reads YYNGEE. The V segment lost 3 bases and the J segment 3 bases; nucleotides outside the gene matches: 5. The CDR3 length is 15 residues. This CDR3 is CASSGLGQGYYGYTF. DNA of the CDR3: TGTGCCAGCAGCGGTCTGGGACAGGGGTACTATGGCTACACCTTC.

The chain recombines TRBV4-1 with TRBJ1-4, with D unresolved. V was shortened by 4 bases and J by 3 bases, with 6 bases between the two germline ends. CDR1 is MGHRA and CDR2 is YSYEKL in the germline V gene. The CDR3 extends over 13 amino acids. The DNA for the CDR3 is TGCGCCAGCAGCCGTCAGCCTAATGAAAAACTGTTTTTT. Encoded protein: CASSRQPNEKLFF.

The CDR3 here is CASSLGGQLTDTQYF. The CDR3 bases are TGCGCCAGCAGCTTGGGTGGCCAGCTCACAGATACGCAGTATTTT. The rearrangement uses TRBV5-1 and TRBJ2-3; no definite D call. Germline V gene sequence: CDR1 SGHRS, CDR2 YFSETQ. This CDR3 has 15 residues. The V and J ends lost 0 bases and 2 bases respectively, with 10 bases between them.

The chain employs TRBV7-9 and TRBJ2-7; D possibly matches TRBD1 or TRBD2 (6 bases each). The germline V gene encodes CDR1 SEHNR and CDR2 FQNEAQ (reference sequence). This CDR3 has 13 amino acids. V was shortened by 8 bases and J by 4 bases, with 15 bases between the two germline ends. CDR3 sequence (DNA): TGTGCCAGCGGGGGCCGGGGGCTGTACGAGCAGTACTTC. It specifies CASGGRGLYEQYF. Looking up the rest from reference TRBV7-9 and TRBJ2-7 gives the full variable domain: DTGVSQNPRHKITKRGQNVTFRCDPISEHNRLYWYRQTLGQGPEFLTYFQNEAQLEKSRLLSDRFSAERPKGSFSTLEIQRTEQGDSAMYLCASGGRGLYEQYFGPGTRLTVT.

This chain connects TRBV2 to TRBJ2-2; D uncertain. Germline CDR1 SNHLY, CDR2 FYNNEI. V lost 6 bases, J lost 2 bases, and 10 bases lay in between. The CDR3 runs 14 residues. CDR3 sequence reads: CASSSLTNTGELFF. CDR3 nucleotide sequence: TGTGCCAGCAGCTCCTTGACCAACACCGGGGAGCTGTTTTTT.

The sample holds one count of this clone. The V and J genes are TRBV6-5 and TRBJ2-2; D possibly matches TRBD1 or TRBD2 (5 bases each). The CDR3 has 15 amino acids. CDR1 and CDR2 from the germline V gene are MNHEY and SVGAGI. The V and J ends lost 6 bases and 3 bases respectively, with 14 bases between them. The CDR3 DNA reads as TGTGCCAGCAGACCCCGGGACCTCCACACCGGGGAGCTGTTTTTT. It is translated as CASRPRDLHTGELFF.

The J gene is TRBJ1-1, the V gene TRBV6-5; 7 nucleotides agree with TRBD1. Germline assignment: CDR1 MNHEY and CDR2 SVGAGI. The trim removed 6 bases at V and 4 bases at J, leaving 5 bases unmatched. This CDR3 is built from 13 residues. CDR3 region: CASRATGPTEAFF. The CDR3 DNA is TGTGCCAGCAGGGCGACAGGGCCCACTGAAGCTTTCTTT.

The rearrangement uses TRBV27 and TRBJ1-1; D gene uncertain. V was clipped by 3 bases and J by 6 bases, with 17 bases between them. Germline V lookup: CDR1 MNHEY, CDR2 SMNVEV (reference sequence). This CDR3 is built from 15 residues. The CDR3 here is CASSFIRAQLAEAFF. The CDR3 nucleotides are TGTGCCAGCAGTTTCATACGGGCCCAACTGGCTGAAGCTTTCTTT.

The chain has TRBV6-4 and TRBJ1-2; D not certain. The CDR3 runs to 15 residues. With 0 bases removed from V and 0 bases from J, the gap between germline ends came to 8 bases. Germline V gives CDR1 MRHNA, CDR2 SNTAGT. CDR3 region: CASSDSAGANYGYTF. In DNA form, the CDR3 reads TGTGCCAGCAGTGACTCGGCGGGAGCTAACTATGGCTACACCTTC.

The chain's CDR3 is CASRTGGNGSPLHF. The CDR3 region has the DNA TGTGCCAGTAGAACAGGGGGCAATGGCTCACCCCTCCACTTT. V gene TRBV19 combines with J gene TRBJ1-6, with 9 positions matching TRBD1. V was pared by 6 bases and J by 10 bases, with 7 bases of the junction left unmatched. CDR3 length: 14 amino acids. Germline assignment: CDR1 LNHDA and CDR2 SQIVND (reference sequence). The entire variable domain, with the rest obtained from reference TRBV19 and TRBJ1-6, is as follows: DGGITQSPKYLFRKEGQNVTLSCEQNLNHDAMYWYRQDPGQGLRLIYYSQIVNDFQKGDIAEGYSVSREKKESFPLTVTSAQKNPTAFYLCASRTGGNGSPLHFGNGTRLTVT.

This rearrangement joins TRBV6-5 to TRBJ1-5, with TRBD1 as a possible D gene (5 bases). V lost 2 bases and J lost 5, with 10 bases in between. This CDR3 comprises 14 residues. The germline CDR1 and CDR2 sequences are MNHEY and SVGAGI. For the CDR3, the DNA is TGTGCCAGCAGTTACGGGGGAGTCCATCAGCCCCAGCATTTT. It yields the protein CASSYGGVHQPQHF.

The chain recombines TRBV9 with TRBJ1-6; 9 bases map to TRBD1. J gave up 1 base and V 4 bases, and 6 bases lay outside the gene matches. The CDR3 length is 17 residues. Germline CDR1 is SGDLS and CDR2 is YYNGEE. The CDR3 bases are TGTGCCAGCAGCCATGGACAGGGGAGGTCCTATAATTCACCCCTCCACTTT. Protein sequence: CASSHGQGRSYNSPLHF.

The chain combines TRBV19 with TRBJ2-1; no definite D call. CDR1 and CDR2 (germline): LNHDA, SQIVND (reference sequence). This CDR3 has 12 amino acids. V shed 10 bases and J shed 1 base, with 8 bases lying between them. In DNA form, the CDR3 reads TGTGCCACACAGCATTCCTACAATGAGCAGTTCTTC. Its protein product is CATQHSYNEQFF. Looking up the rest from reference TRBV19 and TRBJ2-1 gives the full variable domain: DGGITQSPKYLFRKEGQNVTLSCEQNLNHDAMYWYRQDPGQGLRLIYYSQIVNDFQKGDIAEGYSVSREKKESFPLTVTSAQKNPTAFYLCATQHSYNEQFFGPGTRLTVL.

The CDR3 nucleotides are TGTGCCACCATCCGGGTAGCTAATGAAAAACTGTTTTTT. Its translation is CATIRVANEKLFF. The chain combines TRBV24-1 with TRBJ1-4, with unresolved D. CDR3 length: 13 residues. Germline V gives CDR1 KGHDR, CDR2 SFDVKD. V lost 8 bases and J 3 bases, leaving 9 bases between the germline ends.

This sequence joins TRBV5-6 and TRBJ2-7; D call uncertain. Germline V gene lookup returns CDR1 SGHDT and CDR2 YYEEEE. This CDR3 is built from 12 residues. Between the trimmed V and J ends, which lost 0 bases and 4 bases, there was a span of 5 bases. The CDR3 DNA reads as TGTGCCAGCAGCTTGGGGGATTACGAGCAGTACTTC. Its translation: CASSLGDYEQYF.

The V gene is TRBV18, the J gene TRBJ2-5; the D gene is possibly TRBD2 (5 bases). The CDR3 sequence is 14 residues long. From germline, CDR1 is KGHSH and CDR2 LQKENI. V lost 5 bases, J lost 2 bases, and 12 bases lay in between. CDR3: CASSEGQPQETQYF. The CDR3 DNA is TGTGCCAGCTCAGAGGGTCAGCCGCAAGAGACCCAGTACTTC.

V is TRBV4-2 and J is TRBJ2-1; 9 bases align to TRBD2. Per the germline V gene, CDR1 is LGHNA and CDR2 is YNFKEQ. After removal of 0 bases from V and 6 bases from J, the junction contained 6 bases not matched to a gene. The CDR3 has 16 amino acids. In nucleotides, the CDR3 is TGTGCCAGCAGCCAAGATTGGCTAGCGGGGACCAATGAGCAGTTCTTC. Translating it yields CASSQDWLAGTNEQFF.

The chain is built from TRBV14 and TRBJ2-7; the D gene is possibly TRBD2 (7 bases). V was shortened by 1 base and J by 5 bases, with 12 bases between the two germline ends. Germline CDR1 SGHDN, CDR2 FVKESK. This CDR3 region has 14 residues. CDR3 residues: CASSQVRGLNEQYF. CDR3 DNA sequence: TGTGCCAGCAGCCAAGTGCGGGGGCTGAACGAGCAGTACTTC.

The gene calls are TRBV27 and TRBJ2-7; 8 positions match TRBD1. Germline V gene data show CDR1 as MNHEY and CDR2 as SMNVEV (reference sequence). V lost 0 bases to trimming and J lost 4 bases; unmatched junction nucleotides: 11. The CDR3 is 17 residues long. CDR3 amino acids: CASSLSVTRDRPYEQYF. CDR3 DNA sequence: TGTGCCAGCAGTTTATCGGTTACCAGGGACAGGCCTTACGAGCAGTACTTC.